The rows below give T cell receptor beta chains drawn from one sample of a study of T cell repertoires in cytomegalovirus infection. These receptors' targets are unknown. Via MiXCR, TCRdb re-called the reads, giving one row per CDR3 protein. The repertoire holds hundreds of thousands of distinct CDR3 sequences, with about 27% as singletons. The specimen was cultured PBMCs, collected from culture after CMV antigen stimulation. These receptor sequences come from a human donor in good health (CMV status not recorded). Some clones in this sample may be carry-over from other donors' samples. Both conserved end residues are part of each CDR3. The D gene is left open where the match is weak. Clone size is shown for a subset of rows, as once, few, many or a class of expanded clone.

>NA|TRBV6-1|TRBJ2-3|few
CASTRRLAQGQYF
TGTGCCAGCACTCGAAGACTGGCTCAGGGGCAGTATTTT
>NA|TRBV28|TRBJ2-1|few
CASSYRTAYNEQFF
TGTGCCAGCAGTTACAGGACAGCATACAATGAGCAGTTCTTC
>TRBD1|TRBV5-6|TRBJ1-5|few
CASSAGQGYSNQPQHF
TGTGCCAGCAGCGCCGGACAGGGGTATAGCAATCAGCCCCAGCATTTT
>TRBD1|TRBV7-9|TRBJ2-3|NA
CARNRGNSSTDTQYF
TGTGCCAGGAACAGGGGGAATTCTAGCACAGATACGCAGTATTTT
>TRBD1|TRBV3-1|TRBJ2-5|few
CASSQGQGGQETQYF
TGTGCCAGCAGCCAGGGACAGGGGGGCCAAGAGACCCAGTACTTC
>NA|TRBV19|TRBJ1-2|few
CASIPSTRTNYGYTF
TGTGCCAGTATACCCTCCACGCGGACTAACTATGGCTACACCTTC
>NA|TRBV19|TRBJ2-5|NA
CASSSGVPETQYF
TGTGCCAGTAGTTCAGGGGTCCCAGAGACCCAGTACTTC
>TRBD2|TRBV19|TRBJ2-1|few
CASSIGTSGSNEQFF
TGTGCCAGTAGTATAGGGACTAGCGGGAGCAATGAGCAGTTCTTC
>NA|TRBV19|TRBJ1-1|NA
CASSIPSEGGSTEAFF
TGTGCCAGTAGTATACCCTCGGAGGGTGGATCCACTGAAGCTTTCTTT
>NA|TRBV11-2|TRBJ1-1|NA
CASSLAEGKSEAFF
TGTGCCAGCAGCTTAGCCGAGGGTAAAAGTGAAGCTTTCTTT
>TRBD2|TRBV20-1|TRBJ2-2|NA
CSASGLAGVAGELFF
TGCAGTGCATCTGGACTAGCGGGAGTTGCCGGGGAGCTGTTTTTT
>NA|TRBV6-8|TRBJ2-2|few
CASSYYRDTGELFF
TGTGCCAGCAGTTATTACAGGGACACCGGGGAGCTGTTTTTT
>TRBD1|TRBV7-6|TRBJ1-1|NA
CASSLTGREAFF
TGTGCCAGCAGCTTGACAGGGCGTGAAGCTTTCTTT
>NA|TRBV6-1|TRBJ1-5|many
CASSRGGRDGNQPQHF
TGTGCCAGCAGTCGGGGAGGGAGGGATGGCAATCAGCCCCAGCATTTT
>NA|TRBV11-2|TRBJ1-5|NA
CASSLTGPGPQHF
TGTGCCAGCAGCTTAACGGGGCCAGGGCCCCAGCATTTT
>NA|TRBV20-1|TRBJ1-2|NA
CSARVTSAPGYTF
TGCAGTGCTAGAGTTACGTCTGCGCCTGGCTACACCTTC
>TRBD1|TRBV9|TRBJ1-5|few
CASSVGTGGNQPQHF
TGTGCCAGCAGCGTAGGGACAGGGGGGAATCAGCCCCAGCATTTT
>NA|TRBV2|TRBJ2-6|few
CASGIDSGANVLTF
TGTGCCAGCGGGATAGACTCTGGGGCCAACGTCCTGACTTTC
>NA|TRBV23-1|TRBJ1-6|many
CASSQKPSSGAGSSYNSPLHF
TGCGCCAGCAGTCAAAAGCCTTCCTCAGGGGCAGGTAGCTCCTATAATTCACCCCTCCACTTT
>NA|TRBV27|TRBJ1-1|NA
CASSLEGLTEAFF
TGTGCCAGCAGTTTAGAGGGTCTCACTGAAGCTTTCTTT
>TRBD2|TRBV7-8|TRBJ2-2|few
CASSHTSGGDTGELFF
TGTGCCAGCAGCCACACTAGCGGGGGAGACACCGGGGAGCTGTTTTTT
>TRBD1|TRBV19|TRBJ2-6|NA
CASSIADRAHSGANVLTF
TGTGCCAGTAGTATCGCGGACAGGGCCCACTCTGGGGCCAACGTCCTGACTTTC
>NA|TRBV20-1|TRBJ2-1|NA
CSVGGGLTSSYNEQFF
TGCAGTGTCGGCGGGGGCCTGACGAGCTCCTACAATGAGCAGTTCTTC
>NA|TRBV7-9|TRBJ1-1|NA
CALGSTEAFF
TGTGCCCTGGGGAGCACTGAAGCTTTCTTT
>NA|TRBV5-4|TRBJ1-4|NA
CASSATTGEKLFF
TGTGCCAGCAGCGCAACGACAGGTGAAAAACTGTTTTTT
>TRBD1|TRBV7-9|TRBJ1-5|many
CASSSGTGGFNQPQHF
TGTGCCAGCAGCTCCGGGACAGGGGGCTTCAATCAGCCCCAGCATTTT
>TRBD1|TRBV19|TRBJ2-7|NA
CATRTGRNEQYF
TGTGCCACCAGGACAGGGAGAAACGAGCAGTACTTC
>NA|TRBV6-6|TRBJ1-2|NA
CASSYSRGGVYGYTF
TGTGCCAGCAGTTACTCGAGGGGGGGCGTCTATGGCTACACCTTC
>NA|TRBV20-1|TRBJ1-1|NA
CSARGSLEAFF
TGCAGTGCTAGAGGTTCGCTGGAAGCTTTCTTT
>TRBD1|TRBV2|TRBJ1-2|NA
CASSLTGVMSCTF
TGTGCCAGCAGTTTGACAGGGGTCATGAGCTGCACCTTC
>NA|TRBV3-1|TRBJ2-3|few
CASSQGWSEADTQYF
TGTGCCAGCAGCCAAGGGTGGTCTGAAGCAGATACGCAGTATTTT
>NA|TRBV6-5|TRBJ2-5|few
CASSSSEETQYF
TGTGCCAGCAGTTCCAGTGAAGAGACCCAGTACTTC
>NA|TRBV19|TRBJ1-4|few
CASSTGTPFIEKLFF
TGTGCCAGTAGCACCGGGACACCGTTTATTGAAAAACTGTTTTTT
>NA|TRBV27|TRBJ2-7|NA
CATEPWLAIPRISYEQYF
TGTGCCACCGAACCCTGGCTAGCGATACCCAGAATCTCCTACGAGCAGTACTTC
>NA|TRBV7-8|TRBJ1-5|NA
CASSFGRLGVSSNQPQHF
TGTGCCAGCAGCTTTGGAAGACTGGGAGTATCAAGCAATCAGCCCCAGCATTTT
>TRBD1|TRBV12-3/TRBV12-4|TRBJ2-6|few
CASSFGTGSLSSGANVLTF
TGTGCCAGCAGTTTTGGGACAGGGTCTTTAAGCTCTGGGGCCAACGTCCTGACTTTC
>TRBD1|TRBV20-1|TRBJ1-5|NA
CSARDSGQGGNQPQHF
TGCAGTGCTAGAGACTCCGGACAGGGTGGCAATCAGCCCCAGCATTTT
>NA|TRBV7-9|TRBJ1-1|few
CASSFLSGGNTEAFF
TGTGCCAGCAGCTTCCTCTCCGGGGGGAACACTGAAGCTTTCTTT
>NA|TRBV20-1|TRBJ2-3|few
CSAREAGTGLSTDTQYF
TGCAGTGCTAGAGAGGCCGGAACAGGACTTAGCACAGATACGCAGTATTTT
>NA|TRBV2|TRBJ2-1|few
CASSERGWGRVRGDEQFF
TGTGCCAGCAGTGAAAGGGGCTGGGGGCGAGTCCGCGGGGATGAGCAGTTCTTC
>TRBD2|TRBV20-1|TRBJ2-5|NA
CSAGGTSGAQETQYF
TGCAGTGCGGGGGGGACTAGCGGGGCCCAAGAGACCCAGTACTTC
>NA|TRBV2|TRBJ2-1|few
CASSGIVSYNEQFF
TGTGCCAGCAGTGGGATAGTCTCCTACAATGAGCAGTTCTTC
>TRBD1|TRBV6-2/TRBV6-3|TRBJ1-1|NA
CASSQGQLGGEAFF
TGTGCCAGCAGCCAGGGACAGCTCGGTGGAGAAGCTTTCTTT
>NA|TRBV7-9|TRBJ2-7|NA
CASSSYPSYEQYF
TGTGCCAGCAGCTCTTACCCCAGCTACGAGCAGTACTTC
>NA|TRBV10-3|TRBJ1-1|NA
CAISESNYNSNTEAFF
TGTGCCATCAGTGAGTCGAATTACAACAGCAACACTGAAGCTTTCTTT
>TRBD1|TRBV29-1|TRBJ1-4|NA
CSGGQGGEKLFF
TGCAGCGGTGGACAGGGAGGGGAAAAACTGTTTTTT
>NA|TRBV2|TRBJ2-5|few
CASSDETQYF
TGTGCCAGCAGTGATGAGACCCAGTACTTC
>TRBD2|TRBV7-9|TRBJ2-1|NA
CASSLGLAHNEQFF
TGTGCCAGCAGCTTGGGACTAGCCCACAATGAGCAGTTCTTC
>NA|TRBV11-2|TRBJ1-2|many
CASSPDGLYGYTF
TGTGCCAGCAGCCCCGACGGCCTCTATGGCTACACCTTC
>NA|TRBV6-2/TRBV6-3|TRBJ1-1|NA
CASSRRRVRSEDTEAFF
TGTGCCAGCAGCCGTAGGAGGGTGCGGAGTGAGGATACTGAAGCTTTCTTT
>TRBD1|TRBV29-1|TRBJ1-2|NA
CSVPTGEGGYTF
TGCAGCGTGCCGACAGGGGAGGGCGGCTACACCTTC
>NA|TRBV20-1|TRBJ2-5|many
CSGGPGWETQYF
TGCAGTGGCGGGCCTGGTTGGGAGACCCAGTACTTC
>NA|TRBV7-2|TRBJ1-1|many
CASTPPMNTEAFF
TGTGCCAGCACCCCCCCGATGAACACTGAAGCTTTCTTT